The clone carrying this T cell receptor (beta chain) showed up just once. A read error is possible here, since a much larger clone lies one base away. For TCRbeta, the library was prepared with unique molecular identifiers. TCRdb recomputed calls from the PCR reads with MiXCR, one row per CDR3 protein. The repertoire consists of 640,000 or so distinct CDR3 sequences, with over 15% occurring once and the leading ten covering approximately 1%. These data come from a study of T-cell reconstitution after alpha-beta-depleted transplantation in children. There are 14 residues in the CDR3. The V gene lost 8 bases and the J gene lost 2 bases, with 14 bases spanning the gap. CDR1 LNHNV and CDR2 YYDKDF come from the germline V gene (reference sequence).

This specimen was PBMCs from the stem cell graft donor, taken from the stem cell graft. The rearrangement links TRBV15 to TRBJ2-3; D is tentatively TRBD1 or TRBD2 (5 bases each). This TCR derives from a human donor who donated a stem cell graft to a child with acute myeloid leukemia. For the CDR3, the DNA is TGTGCCACCCGGGGACCTCCTACCACAGATACGCAGTATTTT. This gives the protein CATRGPPTTDTQYF.